One and the same sample provided the 17 T cell receptor beta chains below, sequenced in a study of shared clonotypes between healthy human individuals. Only in-frame clones appear in the TCRdb table, and some are missing; sequencing was by immunoSEQ multiplex PCR. The repertoire consists of about 2 million clones, with roughly 94% occurring once and the leading ten covering 0.1% to 0.15%. Source material: naive CD4+ T cells sorted from blood. The subset was: CD45RA+ positively selected. The receptors originated from a man aged 18 to 30 in good health.

CDR3 sequence reads: CASSLVGDRGLYGYTF. As DNA, the CDR3 is TGTGCCAGCAGCTTAGTCGGGGACAGGGGGCTCTATGGCTACACCTTC. The chain combines TRBV7-9 with TRBJ1-2, with 12 bases lining up with TRBD1. The CDR3 is 16 amino acids. Trimming cost V 1 base and J 4 bases; bases outside gene matches: 4. CDR1 and CDR2 (germline): SEHNR, FQNEAQ (reference sequence).

This clone was observed a single time. The rearrangement links TRBV29-1 to TRBJ2-5; perhaps D is TRBD1 or TRBD2 (6 bases each). The V and J ends lost 3 bases and 4 bases respectively, with 12 bases between them. The length of the CDR3 is 13 residues. Germline V gives CDR1 SQVTM, CDR2 ANQGSEA. In nucleotides, the CDR3 is TGCAGCGTTGAGCTCGGGGGCCCAGAGACCCAGTACTTC. Translated, it gives CSVELGGPETQYF.

This clone was recorded a few times. This sample also contains other DNA sequences that code for the same CDR3. This chain uses TRBV6-5 with TRBJ1-1; no definite D call. Germline-derived CDR1 and CDR2 are MNHEY and SVGAGI. The CDR3 sequence is 13 residues long. Trimming took 3 bases from V and 4 from J, leaving 9 bases between them. The CDR3: CASSYLGTTEAFF. Written as DNA, the CDR3 is TGTGCCAGCAGTTATTTGGGCACCACTGAAGCTTTCTTT.

J is TRBJ1-6 and V is TRBV2; a weak D match, TRBD1 (6 bases). CDR1 SNHLY and CDR2 FYNNEI come from the germline V gene. The CDR3 runs 15 residues. Trimming removed 7 bases from V and 8 bases from J, with 18 bases in between. In nucleotides, the CDR3 is TGTGCCAGCACCTACATGCGGACAGAGTATTCACCCCTCCACTTT. The encoded protein is CASTYMRTEYSPLHF.

V is TRBV10-3 and J is TRBJ2-1; D is unresolved. Per germline, CDR1 ENHRY and CDR2 SYGVKD. V was trimmed by 10 bases and J by 0 bases, leaving 16 bases between them. The CDR3 is made up of 15 amino acids. In DNA form, the CDR3 reads TGTGCCACCATCGGTGAGGTGAGCTCCTACAATGAGCAGTTCTTC. It specifies CATIGEVSSYNEQFF.

This clone came up once. The CDR3 DNA reads TGTGCCAGCAGTACCACGCCTGGCTATGGCTACACCTTC. This codes for CASSTTPGYGYTF. V is TRBV6-5 and J is TRBJ1-2; unclear D gene. The ends were cut back, 5 bases at V and 4 bases at J, with 11 bases in the middle. CDR1 MNHEY and CDR2 SVGAGI come from the germline V gene. The CDR3 has 13 residues.

V is TRBV5-1 and J is TRBJ2-4, with 8 bases lining up with TRBD1. J was trimmed by 3 bases and V by 4 bases; bases with no gene match: 6. Per the germline V gene, CDR1 is SGHRS and CDR2 is YFSETQ. This CDR3 contains 15 residues. The CDR3 sequence: CASSLDGQGKNIQYF. DNA of the CDR3: TGCGCCAGCAGCCTGGACGGACAGGGCAAAAACATTCAGTACTTC.

The V gene is TRBV6-6, the J gene TRBJ1-2; no clear D. The germline gives CDR1 MNHNY, CDR2 SVGAGI (reference sequence). Trimming pared 2 bases from V and 3 bases from J, leaving 4 bases between. The CDR3 runs to 12 residues. The CDR3 DNA reads as TGTGCCAGCAGTTACAAGGACTATGGCTACACCTTC. Translation gives CASSYKDYGYTF.

This rearrangement joins TRBV5-1 to TRBJ2-7; a possible D gene is TRBD2 (6 bases). The CDR3 loop spans 15 amino acids. Germline assignment: CDR1 SGHRS and CDR2 YFSETQ. V dropped 0 bases and J dropped 2 bases, with 12 bases sitting between them. CDR3 nucleotides: TGCGCCAGCAGCTTGGATGGACGGGAGACCTACGAGCAGTACTTC. It specifies CASSLDGRETYEQYF. Full variable domain (outside the CDR3, taken from reference TRBV5-1 and TRBJ2-7): KAGVTQTPRYLIKTRGQQVTLSCSPISGHRSVSWYQQTPGQGLQFLFEYFSETQRNKGNFPGRFSGRQFSNSRSEMNVSTLELGDSALYLCASSLDGRETYEQYFGPGTRLTVT.

The chain combines TRBV5-1 with TRBJ2-7, with TRBD2 matching over 10 bases. Germline V gene sequence: CDR1 SGHRS, CDR2 YFSETQ. Losses at the gene ends were 4 bases for V and 4 bases for J; bases not matched to a gene: 11. The CDR3 runs to 16 residues. The CDR3 sequence is CASSLATSGASYEQYF. As DNA, the CDR3 is TGCGCCAGCAGCCTGGCCACTAGCGGGGCCTCTTACGAGCAGTACTTC.

The chain links TRBV28 to TRBJ1-4; the D is unclear. Trimming removed 7 bases at V and 7 bases at J, with 25 bases between. Looked up from germline, CDR1 is MDHEN and CDR2 is SYDVKM. The length of the CDR3 is 17 residues. In DNA, the CDR3 is TGTGCCAGCATCTCCAATGTGGGGAGACAAAGGAGTGAAAAACTGTTTTTT. It encodes CASISNVGRQRSEKLFF.

The rearrangement joins TRBV2 to TRBJ2-2; tentatively, D is TRBD2 (7 bases). Germline V CDR1 and CDR2: SNHLY, FYNNEI. The CDR3 consists of 14 residues. Between the trimmed V and J ends, which lost 5 bases and 6 bases, there was a span of 13 bases. CDR3 sequence (DNA): TGTGCCAGCAGTAGCCGGGGGGCCTCCGGGGAGCTGTTTTTT. It translates to CASSSRGASGELFF.

CDR3 loop: CASSYSVLAGSYEQYF. The CDR3 coding sequence is TGTGCCAGCAGTTACTCTGTGCTAGCGGGCTCCTACGAGCAGTACTTC. This rearrangement joins TRBV6-5 to TRBJ2-7; 8 positions agree with TRBD2. CDR1 and CDR2 (germline): MNHEY, SVGAGI. V gave up 0 bases and J gave up 0 bases; unmatched junction bases: 4. The CDR3 loop spans 16 amino acids.

This chain links TRBV15 with TRBJ2-2, with no clear D. CDR3 size: 14 residues. V gave up 3 bases and J gave up 0 bases, with 5 bases separating them. CDR1 and CDR2 (germline): LNHNV, YYDKDF (reference sequence). The CDR3 DNA reads as TGTGCCACCAGCAGGACGCCGAACACCGGGGAGCTGTTTTTT. It encodes CATSRTPNTGELFF. Based on the CDR3 plus reference TRBV15 and TRBJ2-2, the full variable domain is DAMVIQNPRYQVTQFGKPVTLSCSQTLNHNVMYWYQQKSSQAPKLLFHYYDKDFNNEADTPDNFQSRRPNTSFCFLDIRSPGLGDTAMYLCATSRTPNTGELFFGEGSRLTVL.

A word on this clone: This specimen includes other DNA sequences encoding the same CDR3. The genes are TRBV10-3 and TRBJ1-5; D is undetermined. CDR3 length: 14 residues. Germline V gene data show CDR1 as ENHRY and CDR2 as SYGVKD. With 0 bases removed from V and 1 base from J, the gap between germline ends came to 4 bases. The CDR3 DNA sequence: TGTGCCATCAGTGAGTCCAGGAGCAATCAGCCCCAGCATTTT. Protein: CAISESRSNQPQHF.

The chain is built from TRBV28 and TRBJ2-7; tentatively, D is TRBD2 (6 bases). CDR1 MDHEN and CDR2 SYDVKM come from the germline V gene. Trimming removed 6 bases at V and 4 bases at J, with 13 bases between. This CDR3 is built from 13 residues. The DNA of the CDR3 is TGTGCCAGCAGAGGCGGGACCCGATACGAGCAGTACTTC. It translates to CASRGGTRYEQYF.

This clone was seen once. The genes are TRBV6-1 and TRBJ1-5, with D possibly TRBD1 on 6 matching bases. Deletions cut 3 bases from V and 0 bases from J, with 9 bases between. Germline V gene lookup returns CDR1 MNHNS and CDR2 SASEGT. The CDR3 spans 15 residues. CDR3 sequence: CASSDTGNSNQPQHF. The DNA for the CDR3 is TGTGCCAGCAGTGATACAGGGAATAGCAATCAGCCCCAGCATTTT.